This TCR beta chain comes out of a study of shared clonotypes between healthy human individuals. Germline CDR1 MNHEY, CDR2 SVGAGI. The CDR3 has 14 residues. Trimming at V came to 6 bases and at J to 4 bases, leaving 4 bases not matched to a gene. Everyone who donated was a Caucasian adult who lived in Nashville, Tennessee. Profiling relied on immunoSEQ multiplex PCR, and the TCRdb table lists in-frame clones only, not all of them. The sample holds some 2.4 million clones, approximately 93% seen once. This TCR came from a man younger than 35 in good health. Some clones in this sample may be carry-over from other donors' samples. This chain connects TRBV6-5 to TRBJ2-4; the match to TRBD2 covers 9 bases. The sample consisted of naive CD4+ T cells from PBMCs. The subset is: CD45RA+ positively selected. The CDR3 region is CASSPTSGKNIQYF. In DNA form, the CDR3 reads TGTGCCAGCAGCCCGACTAGCGGAAAAAACATTCAGTACTTC.